The T cell receptor (beta chain) described here comes from a study of CXCR3-negative and CXCR3-positive naive CD8 T cells (dated by TCRdb to the late 2010s). Turning to the overall study: Roughly 140 million TRB reads were obtained in total, roughly 1.5 +/- 0.3 million reads per library. Diversity and physicochemical repertoire analyses covered about a dozen donors pooled from two independent experiments. For the TRBV-TRBJ cluster analysis, the naive subsets came from 5 donors, while the memory cells came from 3 donors.

Each CD8+ T cell subset was flow-sorted in triplicate, and 300,000 or so cells per subset were placed directly into RLT lysis buffer. To exclude memory contaminants, naive CD8+ T cells were stringently defined as CD45RO-CCR7+CD27+CD95-. Peripheral blood mononuclear cells were isolated from buffy coats using standard density gradient centrifugation. Naive CXCR3-negative and CXCR3-positive CD8+ T cells were flow-sorted using a FACSAria III. Total RNA was extracted from sorted cells with an RNeasy Mini Kit. The CDR3 runs 13 amino acids, cysteine and phenylalanine included. No DNA has been recorded. Paper-wide results and their limitations: Because surface CD5, which is linked to self-reactivity in mice, was comparable between the naive subsets, TCR interaction strength was also inferred from TRB CDR3 physicochemical properties. Compared with CXCR3-negative naive cells, CXCR3-positive naive cells had TRB CDR3s with higher hydrophobicity (lower Kidera factor 4), lower energy, and higher strength and volume indices. Repertoire diversity was comparably high in both naive subsets but much lower in memory CD8+ T cells. Naive CXCR3-negative and CXCR3-positive cells from the same donor showed similar TRBV-TRBJ usage, whereas memory cells showed distinct patterns. Freshly isolated PBMCs were used for most assays because CXCR3 expression partially decreased after cryopreservation.

Sequencing was performed on a NextSeq 550. The Human TCR Profiling Kit (MiLaboratory) was used to prepare UMI-labeled 5' RACE TRB cDNA libraries. cDNA synthesis used the entire amount of extracted RNA, and PCR amplification then used the entire amount of cDNA produced. Libraries were prepared in parallel using an identical number of PCR cycles. The published analysis was carried out like this. With a minimum of two reads required per UMI, MIGEC and MiXCR pulled out about 50,000 +/- 10,000 unique UMI-labeled TRB cDNA molecules from each library. On average, each library contained 40,000 +/- 10,000 functional in-frame TRB CDR3 nucleotide clonotypes without stop codons. After downsampling to 5000 UMI-labeled TRB molecules per sample, diversity metrics, including normalized Shannon-Wiener and Chao1, were computed in VDJtools. VDJtools computed clonotype-size-weighted physicochemical properties of the central five CDR3 residues: interaction energy, strength, volume and Kidera factor 4. After the reads were reprocessed by TCRdb, one entry was made per CDR3 protein sequence, with no DNA. V and J calls and clone size were set by TCRdb, not the authors. The table for this sample lists approximately 90,000 distinct CDR3 sequences. The ten largest make up over 0.4% of the sample.

In regard to this clonotype: Its cognate antigen has yet to be identified.

The receptor chain draws on TRBV12-3 or TRBV12-4 and TRBJ2-7; TCRdb calls TRBD2, which cannot be checked without DNA. Sequencing was done on a sample of naive CXCR3+ CD8+ T cells from blood. Sample cell subset or site, as interpreted from the label and publication: CD45RO-CCR7+CD27+CD95- naive CD8+ T cells expressing CXCR3 (TNR3+). The origin of this receptor is a human donor in good health. Some clones in this sample may be carry-over from other donors' samples. The CDR3 protein is CASSFGLADEQYF.